This T cell receptor beta chain derives from a study of blood T cell repertoires in COVID-19 (dated by TCRdb to the early 2020s). With respect to the entire study: Collaborator samples came from the United States, Italy and Spain and covered acute and convalescent phases of COVID-19. The prospective study material was composed of cDNA or gDNA derived from T cells, B-cell-depleted T cells, or PBMCs. The dataset comprised deeply sampled blood TCRbeta repertoires from subjects exposed to, actively infected with, or recovered from COVID-19. The repertoires were made available in a free public database intended to serve as a resource for research on the immune response to SARS-CoV-2. The samples were drawn from two sources: the first 160 participants of the ongoing ImmuneRACE study, and approximately 1,300 subjects contributed by 6 global collaborators. The sample metadata nearly always contained a de-identified subject ID, COVID-19 status, age in years and sex. Where available, HLA class I and class II types were obtained from metadata supplied by the sample provider rather than from assay-based typing. What the work shows at the level of the full study, not this receptor alone: The quantity of clinical and demographic metadata differed by source and by participant and was supplied without curation.

The immunoSEQ Assay, a bias-controlled multiplex PCR, was used to amplify TCRbeta CDR3 regions from genomic DNA. As for the original processing: The number of nucleated cells in each sample was estimated from the amplification of reference gene primers within the assay. To quantify the absolute abundance of each unique TCRbeta CDR3 rearrangement, sequence reads were collapsed and filtered. Productive Simpson clonality was computed per sample as the square root of Simpson's diversity index over productive rearrangements. TCRdb's version of the immuneACCESS table is confined to in-frame rearrangements and falls short of the full clone set. An unresolved V gene accounts for under half of the shortfall where checked; the remainder is of unknown origin. V, J and clone size were drawn from that table, and D and trimming were deduced from the DNA. The sample includes about 360,000 clones, with approximately 82% observed a single time. 2.5% to 3.5% of the sample lies in the top ten.

This clone showed up just a few times. The antigen it recognizes is unknown. Base-call qualities are not available, and no considerably larger clone is one nucleotide away. Each collaborating institution followed its own protocols to collect whole blood in K2EDTA tubes. Collaborator samples were shipped for TCRbeta analysis as frozen whole blood, isolated PBMCs, or DNA extracted from either sample type. Compared with germline, V lacks 3 bases and J lacks 5 bases; bases without a gene match: 6. As encoded in the germline V gene, CDR1 is SQVTM while CDR2 is ANQGSEA. Inclusive of the bounding cysteine and phenylalanine, the CDR3 is 14 residues long. This entry keeps only the CDR3 DNA: 42 bases, framed from base 1.

The rearranged segments are TRBV29-1 and TRBJ2-5, and TRBD2 aligns with 10 junction nucleotides. Sequenced: peripheral blood. This receptor was obtained from a man aged 30-40 years with active or convalescent COVID-19. CDR3 region: CSVDNLAGEETQYF. The DNA sequence follows: TGCAGCGTTGATAACCTAGCGGGAGAGGAGACCCAGTACTTC.